The rows below give T cell receptor beta chains drawn from one sample of a study of T cells in localized non-small cell lung cancer. Profiling relied on immunoSEQ multiplex PCR, and the TCRdb table lists in-frame clones only, not all of them. This sample has approximately 11,000 clones; just under 30% occur once, and the top ten carry approximately 5%. Sequenced here: lung tumor tissue, sampled before any cancer treatment. The source of these receptors is a man between 35 and 75 years old with stage I lung adenocarcinoma. The conserved cysteine and the conserved F or W are not part of the CDR3 here.

>TRBJ1-2|TRBV19|13
ASSIDHKGSSGYT
>TRBJ1-2|TRBV30|11
AWKMGPRRGYT
>TRBJ2-1|TRBV9|13
ASSVGGWDYNEQF
>TRBJ2-3|TRBV15|13
ATSRDRPGRDTQY
>TRBJ2-5|TRBV6-8|13
ASTQGGGSIETQY
>TRBJ2-3|TRBV11-3|15
ASSHGPEGDTTDTQY
>TRBJ1-1|TRBV30|15
AWSPGGGLRRNTEAF
>TRBJ1-5|TRBV12-5|12
ASTAGGSNQPQH
>TRBJ1-5|TRBV19|15
ASSMGGRGPDRQPQH
>TRBJ2-7|TRBV6-8|11
ASSHGNSYEQY
>TRBJ2-7|TRBV5-1|12
ASSLDRGYYEQY
>TRBJ1-1|TRBV11-3|12
ASSLGTDNTEAF
>TRBJ2-1|TRBV25-1|13
ASSGYGESYNEQF
>TRBJ1-5|TRBV6-8|15
ASSPIAGSLSNQPQH
>TRBJ1-1|TRBV6-8|10
ASMRDIAEAF
>TRBJ2-7|TRBV19|11
ASSRTGNNEQY
>TRBJ1-5|TRBV9|13
ASSPTAGGNQPQH
>TRBJ1-1|TRBV18|14
ASSRPGQLLNTEAF
>TRBJ1-1|TRBV5-1|15
ASSSGTGGLMNTEAF
>TRBJ2-3|TRBV6-4|19
ASSDSMGTSKRRDVPDTQY
>TRBJ1-2|TRBV6-8|11
ASSYSITYGYT
>TRBJ2-1|TRBV11-3|14
ASSSNQGAVYNEQF
>TRBJ2-2|TRBV7-2|11
ASSRQGSGELF
>TRBJ1-6|TRBV6-8|13
ASSLAPTGNSPLH
>TRBJ1-1|TRBV12-5|14
ASGTQVSPRNTEAF
>TRBJ1-6|TRBV6-8|11
ASSSSYNSPLH
>TRBJ2-3|TRBV19|12
ASSPDGSTDTQY
>TRBJ2-7|TRBV11-3|12
ASSRRGGTYEQY
>TRBJ2-1|TRBV11-3|13
ASSLVAGLVNEQF
>TRBJ1-2|TRBV11-3|12
ASSLGGQYYGYT
>TRBJ1-2|TRBV6-8|11
ASSLGEDRGYT
>TRBJ2-7|TRBV6-8|14
ASYTKGRLNTYEQY